One sample yielded the 5 T cell receptor beta chains listed below, sequenced in a study of CD4 and CD8 cells across lung adenocarcinoma regions (dated by TCRdb to 2017 to 2018). Receptors were amplified or captured by PCR. The data were produced on a HiSeq X Ten. The public sequencing data were trimmed at Q25 with fastp and processed into clonotypes with MiXCR by TCRdb, which kept only in-frame beta chains. All rows with the same CDR3 protein become a single entry with the most common DNA and genes. Across this sample there are tens of thousands of distinct CDR3 sequences, with about 53% seen only once. The ten biggest clones cover 24% of the sample. The sequenced sample was CD8+ T cells from the center of a lung tumor. Explained via the paper, the cell subset or site label denotes: tumor center region. The receptors stem from a female donor with lung adenocarcinoma. The CD4 and CD8 labels of this study may be unreliable.

V and J are TRBV6-1 and TRBJ2-1; tentative D call: TRBD1 (5 bases). The germline V and J ends were trimmed by 2 bases and 1 base, with 6 bases remaining between them. The CDR3 covers 14 residues. From germline, CDR1 is MNHNS and CDR2 SASEGT. The chain's CDR3 is CASSERGSYNEQFF. CDR3 in DNA: TGTGCCAGCAGTGAAAGGGGTTCCTACAATGAGCAGTTCTTC.

The chain is built from TRBV27 and TRBJ2-1; D is ambiguous. CDR1 is MNHEY and CDR2 is SMNVEV in the germline V gene (reference sequence). V was clipped by 0 bases and J by 3 bases, with 15 bases between them. The CDR3 extends over 17 amino acids. CDR3 nucleotides: TGTGCCAGCAGTTTATCGTTCCCCACCCTACTCTACAATGAGCAGTTCTTC. Its protein is CASSLSFPTLLYNEQFF.

CDR3 sequence (DNA): TGTGCCAGCAGCCAAACTAGGGGTGAGGGCTACACCTTC. Protein: CASSQTRGEGYTF. V and J are TRBV14 and TRBJ1-2; D possibly corresponds to TRBD1 (5 bases). CDR3 length: 13 amino acids. The germline gives CDR1 SGHDN, CDR2 FVKESK. With 2 bases removed from V and 8 bases from J, the gap between germline ends came to 12 bases.

This chain uses TRBV6-1 with TRBJ2-4; weak D call: TRBD2 (5 bases). V was trimmed by 10 bases and J by 12 bases, leaving 25 bases between them. The length of the CDR3 is 14 residues. CDR1 is MNHNS and CDR2 is SASEGT in the germline V gene. CDR3 sequence reads: CATKVPGEGDTQYF. The CDR3 coding sequence is TGTGCCACCAAGGTCCCGGGTGAGGGAGACACTCAGTACTTC.

This chain connects TRBV6-4 to TRBJ2-2; 9 nucleotides agree with TRBD2. Germline V gene sequence: CDR1 MRHNA, CDR2 SNTAGT. The V segment lost 8 bases and the J segment 3 bases; nucleotides outside the gene matches: 4. The CDR3 length is 14 residues. In nucleotides, the CDR3 is TGTGCCAGCTTTAAGCGGGAGGACACCGGGGAGCTGTTTTTT. Translated: CASFKREDTGELFF.